This entry features one T cell receptor beta chain sequence. This entry is derived from a study of cytomegalovirus exposure and HLA in healthy donors. Vbeta (60) and Jbeta (13) primers were used in the PCR. Assay used: immunoSEQ multiplex PCR; TCRdb lists only in-frame clones, some missing. This table holds over 150,000 clones, over 75% found once. CDR3 length: 17 amino acids. V lost 4 bases and J lost 2; bases outside the gene matches: 6. CDR1 is SEHNR and CDR2 is FQNEAQ in the germline V gene (reference sequence). Donors showed nominal health when sampled, although they likely had unrecorded immune exposures.

This clonotype was obtained from a human donor in good health. V gene TRBV7-9 combines with J gene TRBJ2-5; 14 bases match TRBD2. The sample consisted of PBMCs. CDR3 protein: CASSWGLAGAPQETQYF. CDR3 in DNA: TGTGCCAGCAGCTGGGGACTAGCGGGGGCGCCGCAAGAGACCCAGTACTTC.